One and the same sample provided the 17 T cell receptor beta chains below, sequenced in a study of T cell repertoires in cytomegalovirus infection. TCRdb used MiXCR to reprocess the reads, holding one entry per CDR3 protein. The data contain 85,000 to 130,000 distinct CDR3 sequences, more than 20% of them singletons. Sequencing was performed on CD8+ T cells from PBMCs. These receptors originate from a human donor in good health (CMV status not recorded). Some clones in this sample may be carry-over from other donors' samples.

There are many counts of this clonotype. This chain uses TRBV12-3 or TRBV12-4 with TRBJ2-1, with TRBD2 matching 13 bases. The ends lost 2 bases at V and 9 bases at J; junction bases unmatched: 10. The CDR3 is made up of 17 amino acids. The CDR3 loop is CASSLPRLAGGRIEQFF. The DNA for the CDR3 is TGTGCCAGCAGTTTACCGAGACTAGCGGGGGGCCGGATTGAGCAGTTCTTC.

This chain uses TRBV11-1 with TRBJ1-1; 10 nucleotides line up with TRBD1. Germline CDR1 SGHAT, CDR2 FQDESV (reference sequence). The CDR3 is 15 amino acids. The ends lost 4 bases at V and 2 bases at J; junction bases unmatched: 4. The CDR3 loop reads CASSYGTGDNTEAFF. CDR3 sequence (DNA): TGTGCCAGCAGCTACGGGACAGGGGATAACACTGAAGCTTTCTTT.

The CDR3 loop reads CASNPDRTYNEQFF. CDR3 nucleotides: TGTGCCAGCAACCCGGACAGAACCTACAATGAGCAGTTCTTC. The chain recombines TRBV9 with TRBJ2-1; TRBD1 might be the D (6 bases). V was clipped by 6 bases and J by 2 bases, with 12 bases between them. The germline V gene encodes CDR1 SGDLS and CDR2 YYNGEE. The CDR3 runs 14 residues. The whole variable domain, remainder taken from reference TRBV9 and TRBJ2-1, is DSGVTQTPKHLITATGQRVTLRCSPRSGDLSVYWYQQSLDQGLQFLIQYYNGEERAKGNILERFSAQQFPDLHSELNLSSLELGDSALYFCASNPDRTYNEQFFGPGTRLTVL.

This clonotype occurred a few times. The rearrangement links TRBV7-2 to TRBJ1-2; the match to TRBD1 covers 8 bases. This CDR3 spans 13 amino acids. V lost 3 bases and J lost 7; bases outside the gene matches: 4. Germline values: CDR1 SGHTA, CDR2 FQGNSA. CDR3 coding DNA: TGTGCCAGCAGCTTTACAGGGGGGGGTGGCTACACCTTC. Amino acid sequence: CASSFTGGGGYTF.

This chain connects TRBV7-9 to TRBJ1-2; no clear D. CDR3 length equals 18 residues. Germline assignment: CDR1 SEHNR and CDR2 FQNEAQ (reference sequence). Deletions cut 5 bases from V and 2 bases from J, with 24 bases between. CDR3 in DNA: TGTGCCAGCAGCCAAACGGGCTCCAAGGACTTCGTCAACTATGGCTACACCTTC. As protein: CASSQTGSKDFVNYGYTF.

This clonotype was seen more than once but under ten times. The genes are TRBV6-6 and TRBJ1-2; D remains ambiguous. Germline CDR1 reads MNHNY; CDR2 reads SVGAGI (reference sequence). CDR3 length equals 13 residues. The V end was cut by 5 bases, the J end by 11 bases, with 18 bases between. CDR3 DNA sequence: TGTGCCAGCAGTCCTGACTTCGACGGGCCTTACACCTTC. Translation gives CASSPDFDGPYTF.

V gene TRBV29-1 combines with J gene TRBJ1-1; a weak D match, TRBD1 (5 bases). The germline V and J ends were trimmed by 3 bases and 0 bases, with 11 bases remaining between them. Germline CDR1 SQVTM, CDR2 ANQGSEA. CDR3 length: 14 amino acids. The CDR3 spells CSVDSGHLNTEAFF. In DNA, the CDR3 is TGCAGCGTTGATTCCGGACACTTGAACACTGAAGCTTTCTTT.

This clonotype has just a few counts. CDR3 coding DNA: TGTGCCAGCATCCTCCCGGGACGGCTCTCTGGAAACACCATATATTTT. Amino acids: CASILPGRLSGNTIYF. The V gene is TRBV12-3 or TRBV12-4, the J gene TRBJ1-3, with D perhaps matching TRBD1 (5 bases). Deletions cut 7 bases from V and 0 bases from J, with 16 bases between. CDR3 length: 16 amino acids.

This clonotype was seen only a few times. The chain combines TRBV29-1 with TRBJ1-2; D is undetermined. CDR3 length: 14 residues. The germline gives CDR1 SQVTM, CDR2 ANQGSEA. The germline V and J ends were trimmed by 6 bases and 3 bases, with 17 bases remaining between them. CDR3 DNA sequence: TGCAGCGTCCTACCCCGGCCCGGGGACTATGGCTACACCTTC. Translated: CSVLPRPGDYGYTF.

This clonotype was counted between two and nine times. Here the CDR3 reads CASSLLSVPTGTVDEQFF. For the CDR3, the DNA is TGTGCCAGCAGCTTACTTTCCGTGCCGACAGGGACGGTCGATGAGCAGTTCTTC. This sequence joins TRBV11-1 and TRBJ2-1; 7 bases match TRBD1. The J segment lost 8 bases and the V segment lost 2 bases, leaving 18 bases of the junction unmatched. The CDR3 has 18 residues. Per the germline V gene, CDR1 is SGHAT and CDR2 is FQDESV (reference sequence).

On this clonotype itself: A much larger clone lies one base from this, so it may be a read error. This chain joins TRBV7-2 and TRBJ2-7; 7 bases are shared with TRBD2. The CDR3 is 16 residues long. Germline V gene sequence: CDR1 SGHTA, CDR2 FQGNSA. Here the CDR3 reads CGSSLARETASYEQYF. The CDR3 DNA is TGTGGCAGCAGCTTAGCGCGGGAGACCGCCTCCTACGAGCAGTACTTC. Full variable domain (remainder filled in from reference TRBV7-2 and TRBJ2-7): GAGVSQSPSNKVTEKGKDVELRCDPISGHTALYWYRQSLGQGLEFLIYFQGNSAPDKSGLPSDRFSAERTGGSVSTLTIQRTQQEDSAVYLCGSSLARETASYEQYFGPGTRLTVT.

This clonotype was seen a single time. The chain is built from TRBV6-5 and TRBJ1-2; D uncertain. Between the trimmed V and J ends, which lost 4 bases and 6 bases, there was a span of 12 bases. CDR3 length: 13 amino acids. The germline V gene encodes CDR1 MNHEY and CDR2 SVGAGI. The CDR3 protein is CASSSKLTHGYTF. Here the CDR3 DNA reads TGTGCCAGCAGTTCCAAGTTGACCCATGGCTACACCTTC.

There are a few counts of this clonotype. V gene TRBV4-3 combines with J gene TRBJ1-1; possibly TRBD1 for D (5 bases). V lost 4 bases to trimming and J lost 4 bases, with 13 bases between them. The CDR3 has 14 residues. The V gene's germline CDR1 is LGHNA and CDR2 YSLEER. The CDR3 loop reads CASSPSWGGTEAFF. The CDR3, as DNA: TGCGCCAGCAGCCCCTCTTGGGGCGGCACTGAAGCTTTCTTT.

This chain connects TRBV14 to TRBJ1-2; D is uncertain. Germline CDR1 is SGHDN and CDR2 is FVKESK. The CDR3 loop spans 15 amino acids. V lost 2 bases to trimming and J lost 3 bases, with 13 bases between them. The CDR3 spells CASSQQDRVYYGYTF. As DNA, the CDR3 is TGTGCCAGCAGCCAACAGGACCGAGTATACTATGGCTACACCTTC.

The chain combines TRBV28 with TRBJ1-4, with D possibly being TRBD1 (6 bases). The CDR3 spans 13 residues. CDR1 and CDR2 from the germline V gene are MDHEN and SYDVKM. Trimming took off 7 bases at V and 6 bases at J, with 12 bases between the two ends. The CDR3 region is CASKGEADEKLFF. The CDR3 DNA is TGTGCCAGCAAGGGGGAGGCCGATGAAAAACTGTTTTTT.

Only a few counts were recorded for this clonotype. The chain combines TRBV12-3 or TRBV12-4 with TRBJ1-1; TRBD1 might be the D (6 bases). V shed 6 bases and J shed 6 bases, with 11 bases lying between them. The CDR3 loop spans 12 amino acids. CDR3 sequence reads: CASRPGTSEAFF. The CDR3 nucleotides are TGTGCCAGCAGGCCCGGGACATCTGAAGCTTTCTTT.

This clonotype was detected only a few times. The chain employs TRBV9 and TRBJ2-1; D may be TRBD1 (5 bases). The CDR3 covers 14 residues. With 4 bases removed from V and 8 bases from J, the gap between germline ends came to 16 bases. Germline CDR1 SGDLS, CDR2 YYNGEE. DNA of the CDR3: TGTGCCAGCAGCCCTCGCCAGGGCCGAGATGAGCAGTTCTTC. As protein: CASSPRQGRDEQFF. The variable domain in full, completed from reference TRBV9 and TRBJ2-1, reads DSGVTQTPKHLITATGQRVTLRCSPRSGDLSVYWYQQSLDQGLQFLIQYYNGEERAKGNILERFSAQQFPDLHSELNLSSLELGDSALYFCASSPRQGRDEQFFGPGTRLTVL.